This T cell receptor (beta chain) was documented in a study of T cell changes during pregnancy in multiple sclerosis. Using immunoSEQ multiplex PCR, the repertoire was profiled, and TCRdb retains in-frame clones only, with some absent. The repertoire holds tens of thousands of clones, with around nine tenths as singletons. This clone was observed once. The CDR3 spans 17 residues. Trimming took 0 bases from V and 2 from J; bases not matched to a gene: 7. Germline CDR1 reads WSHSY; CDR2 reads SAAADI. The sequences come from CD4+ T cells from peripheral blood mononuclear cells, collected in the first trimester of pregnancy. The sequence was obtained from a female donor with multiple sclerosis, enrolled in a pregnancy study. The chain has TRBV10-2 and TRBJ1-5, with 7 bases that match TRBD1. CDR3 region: CASSESAWGTGNQPQHF. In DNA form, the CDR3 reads TGCGCCAGCAGTGAGTCGGCCTGGGGGACAGGCAATCAGCCCCAGCATTTT.